Here is one T cell receptor beta chain with its context. This specimen comes from a study of blood T cell repertoires in COVID-19. As for the study in general: Sources were T cells, B-cell-depleted T cells, or PBMCs; the material itself was cDNA or gDNA.

As originally analysed: Scientists estimated how many nucleated cells there were by amplifying reference gene primers. Profiled with immunoSEQ multiplex PCR; TCRdb holds only in-frame clones, not every one. Clone size and V and J calls were adopted from that table, with D and trimming inferred from the DNA. The data contain some 100,000 clones, roughly 80% of them singletons. There are 14 residues in the CDR3. From germline, CDR1 is KGHDR and CDR2 SFDVKD. Between the trimmed V and J ends, which lost 4 bases and 6 bases, there was a span of 11 bases. Material: peripheral blood. The V call is TRBV24-1, the J call TRBJ2-2; tentative D call: TRBD1 (5 bases). The sequence was collected from a woman aged 55-70 years with acute or convalescent COVID-19. The CDR3 protein is CATSEGRVAGELFF. CDR3 nucleotides: TGTGCCACCAGTGAAGGCAGGGTCGCCGGGGAGCTGTTTTTT.